This T cell receptor (beta chain) was sequenced during a study of blood T cell repertoires in COVID-19. At the level of the study: Samples representing acute and convalescent COVID-19 were sourced from the United States, Italy and Spain.

Clones were read by immunoSEQ multiplex PCR, and TCRdb kept only the in-frame ones, dropping some. The sample yields about 140,000 clones, just under 80% seen once. Germline V lookup: CDR1 SGHVS, CDR2 FQNEAQ. The CDR3 sequence is 16 residues long. V was cut by 3 bases and J by 0 bases, with 9 bases left in between. The V gene is TRBV7-8, the J gene TRBJ1-6; D gene unclear. The sequence was obtained from a woman aged 55-70 years with acute or convalescent COVID-19. Sequences were obtained from peripheral blood. The DNA of the CDR3 is TGTGCCAGCAGCTTTCACTCGAGCTCCTATAATTCACCCCTCCACTTT. It is translated as CASSFHSSSYNSPLHF.